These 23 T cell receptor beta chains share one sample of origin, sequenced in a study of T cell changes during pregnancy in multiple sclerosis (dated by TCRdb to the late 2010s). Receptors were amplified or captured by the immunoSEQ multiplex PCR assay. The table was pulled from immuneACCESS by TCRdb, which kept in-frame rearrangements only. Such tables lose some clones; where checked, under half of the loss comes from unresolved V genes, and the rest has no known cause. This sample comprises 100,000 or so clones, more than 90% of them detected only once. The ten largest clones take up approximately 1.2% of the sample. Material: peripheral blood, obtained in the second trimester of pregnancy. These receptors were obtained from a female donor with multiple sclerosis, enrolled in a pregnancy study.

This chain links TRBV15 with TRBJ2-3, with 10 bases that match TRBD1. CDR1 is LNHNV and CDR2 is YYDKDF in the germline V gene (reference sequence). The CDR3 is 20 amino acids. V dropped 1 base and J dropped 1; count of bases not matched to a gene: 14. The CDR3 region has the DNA TGTGCCACCAGCAGAGGGGGTGGGACAGGGGCCTTTTTAGGCACAGATACGCAGTATTTT. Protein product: CATSRGGGTGAFLGTDTQYF. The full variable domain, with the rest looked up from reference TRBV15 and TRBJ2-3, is DAMVIQNPRYQVTQFGKPVTLSCSQTLNHNVMYWYQQKSSQAPKLLFHYYDKDFNNEADTPDNFQSRRPNTSFCFLDIRSPGLGDTAMYLCATSRGGGTGAFLGTDTQYFGPGTRLTVL.

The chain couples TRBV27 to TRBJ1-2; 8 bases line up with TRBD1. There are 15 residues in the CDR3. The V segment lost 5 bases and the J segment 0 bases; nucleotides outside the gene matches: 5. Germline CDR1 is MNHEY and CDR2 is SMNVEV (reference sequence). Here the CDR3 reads CASSPWTGTNYGYTF. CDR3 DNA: TGTGCCAGCAGTCCCTGGACAGGGACTAACTATGGCTACACCTTC.

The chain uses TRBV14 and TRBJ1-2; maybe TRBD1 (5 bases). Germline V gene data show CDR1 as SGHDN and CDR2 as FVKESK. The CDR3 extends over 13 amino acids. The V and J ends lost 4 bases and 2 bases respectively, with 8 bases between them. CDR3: CASSRYRNYGYTF. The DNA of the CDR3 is TGTGCCAGCAGCCGGTACAGGAACTATGGCTACACCTTC.

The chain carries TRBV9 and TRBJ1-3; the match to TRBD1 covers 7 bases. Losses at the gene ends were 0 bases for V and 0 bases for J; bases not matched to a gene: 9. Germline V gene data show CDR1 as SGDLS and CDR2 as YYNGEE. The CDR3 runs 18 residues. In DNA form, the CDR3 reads TGTGCCAGCAGCGTAGGCAGGGGGAGTCGAGCCTCTGGAAACACCATATATTTT. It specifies CASSVGRGSRASGNTIYF.

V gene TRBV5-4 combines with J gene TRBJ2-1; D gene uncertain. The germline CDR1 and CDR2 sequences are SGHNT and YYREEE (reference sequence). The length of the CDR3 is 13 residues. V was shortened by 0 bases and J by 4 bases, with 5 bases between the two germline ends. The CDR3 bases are TGTGCCAGCAGCTTGGTACAGTACAATGAGCAGTTCTTC. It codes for CASSLVQYNEQFF. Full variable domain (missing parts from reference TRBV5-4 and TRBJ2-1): ETGVTQSPTHLIKTRGQQVTLRCSSQSGHNTVSWYQQALGQGPQFIFQYYREEENGRGNFPPRFSGLQFPNYSSELNVNALELDDSALYLCASSLVQYNEQFFGPGTRLTVL.

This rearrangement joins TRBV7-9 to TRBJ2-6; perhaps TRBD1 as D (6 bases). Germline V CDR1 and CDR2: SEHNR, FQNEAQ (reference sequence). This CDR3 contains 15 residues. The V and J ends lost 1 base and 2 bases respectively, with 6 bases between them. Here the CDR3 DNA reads TGTGCCAGCAGCTTAGACAGGGCTGGGGCCAACGTCCTGACTTTC. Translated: CASSLDRAGANVLTF.

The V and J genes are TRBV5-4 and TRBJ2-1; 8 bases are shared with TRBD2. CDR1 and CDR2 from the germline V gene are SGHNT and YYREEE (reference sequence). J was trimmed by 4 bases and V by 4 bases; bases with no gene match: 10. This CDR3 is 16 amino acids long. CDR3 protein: CASSPFRTSLYNEQFF. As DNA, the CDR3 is TGTGCCAGCAGCCCTTTCCGGACTAGCCTTTACAATGAGCAGTTCTTC.

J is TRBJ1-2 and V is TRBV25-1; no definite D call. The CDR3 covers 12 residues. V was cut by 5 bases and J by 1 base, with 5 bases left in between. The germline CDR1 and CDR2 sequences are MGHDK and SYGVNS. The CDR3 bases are TGTGCCAGCAGTTACGGTAACTATGGCTACACCTTC. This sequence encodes CASSYGNYGYTF.

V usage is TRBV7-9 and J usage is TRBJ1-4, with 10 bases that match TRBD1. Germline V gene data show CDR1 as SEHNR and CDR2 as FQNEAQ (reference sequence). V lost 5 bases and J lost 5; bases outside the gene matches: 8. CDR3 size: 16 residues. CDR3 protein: CASSLLGQGGNEKLFF. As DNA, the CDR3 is TGTGCCAGCAGCCTTCTTGGACAGGGGGGAAATGAAAAACTGTTTTTT.

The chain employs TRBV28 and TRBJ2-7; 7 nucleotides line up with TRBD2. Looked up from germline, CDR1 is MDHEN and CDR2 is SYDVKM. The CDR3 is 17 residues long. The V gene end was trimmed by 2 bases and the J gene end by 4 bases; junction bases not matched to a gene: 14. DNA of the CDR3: TGTGCCAGCAGTTTAGGAGTGGGCGGGAGAAATGGGTACGAGCAGTACTTC. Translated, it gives CASSLGVGGRNGYEQYF.

The CDR3 protein is CASSSQTGRGDEQYF. The CDR3 DNA sequence: TGTGCCAGCAGTTCTCAGACAGGTAGGGGCGACGAGCAGTACTTC. The V call is TRBV28, the J call TRBJ2-7; tentatively, D is TRBD1 (6 bases). Germline V gene data show CDR1 as MDHEN and CDR2 as SYDVKM. Trimming took off 4 bases at V and 5 bases at J, with 18 bases between the two ends. The CDR3 runs 15 residues. Full variable domain (rest looked up from reference TRBV28 and TRBJ2-7): DVKVTQSSRYLVKRTGEKVFLECVQDMDHENMFWYRQDPGLGLRLIYFSYDVKMKEKGDIPEGYSVSREKKERFSLILESASTNQTSMYLCASSSQTGRGDEQYFGPGTRLTVT.

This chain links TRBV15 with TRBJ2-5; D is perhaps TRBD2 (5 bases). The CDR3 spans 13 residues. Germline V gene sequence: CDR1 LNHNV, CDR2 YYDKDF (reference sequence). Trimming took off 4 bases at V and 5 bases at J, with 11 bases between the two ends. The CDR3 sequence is CATSTGFGETQYF. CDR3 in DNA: TGTGCCACCAGCACGGGATTTGGGGAGACCCAGTACTTC.

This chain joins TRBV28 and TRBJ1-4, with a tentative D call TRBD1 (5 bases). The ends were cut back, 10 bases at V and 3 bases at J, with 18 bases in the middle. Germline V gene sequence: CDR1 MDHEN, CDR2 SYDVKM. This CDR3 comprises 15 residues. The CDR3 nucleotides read TGTGCCACCCGTGGGGGAGGGCAAGCTAATGAAAAACTGTTTTTT. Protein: CATRGGGQANEKLFF.

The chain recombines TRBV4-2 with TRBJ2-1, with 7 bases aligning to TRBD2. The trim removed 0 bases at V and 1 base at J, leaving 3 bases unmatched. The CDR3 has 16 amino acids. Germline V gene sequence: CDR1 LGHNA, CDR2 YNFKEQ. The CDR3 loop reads CASSQEPGRSYNEQFF. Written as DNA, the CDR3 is TGTGCCAGCAGCCAAGAACCCGGGAGGTCCTACAATGAGCAGTTCTTC.

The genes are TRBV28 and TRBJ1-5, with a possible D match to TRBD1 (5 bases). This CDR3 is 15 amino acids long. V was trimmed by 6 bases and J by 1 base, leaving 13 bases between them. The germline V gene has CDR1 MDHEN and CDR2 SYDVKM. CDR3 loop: CASSHGGLSNQPQHF. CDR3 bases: TGTGCCAGCAGCCACGGGGGATTGAGCAATCAGCCCCAGCATTTT.

The CDR3 coding sequence is TGTGCCCTACAATGGCTAGCGGGAGTGACCGGGGAGCTGTTTTTT. Residues: CALQWLAGVTGELFF. The gene calls are TRBV30 and TRBJ2-2, with 10 bases identical to TRBD2. Germline V gene lookup returns CDR1 GTSNPN and CDR2 SVGIG (reference sequence). The length of the CDR3 is 15 residues. V shed 8 bases and J 5 bases; nucleotides not matched to a gene: 11.

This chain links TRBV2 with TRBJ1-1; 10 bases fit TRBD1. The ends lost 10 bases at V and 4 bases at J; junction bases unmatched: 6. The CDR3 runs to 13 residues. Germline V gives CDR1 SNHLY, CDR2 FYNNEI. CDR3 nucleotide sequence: TGTGCCACTCCGGGACAGGGGTCCACTGAAGCTTTCTTT. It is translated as CATPGQGSTEAFF.

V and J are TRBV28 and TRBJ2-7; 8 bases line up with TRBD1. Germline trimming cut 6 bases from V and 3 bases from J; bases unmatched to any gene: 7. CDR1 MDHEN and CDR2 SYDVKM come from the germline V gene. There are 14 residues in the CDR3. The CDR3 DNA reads TGTGCCAGCAGCCCTAGGACAGGGAGCTACGAGCAGTACTTC. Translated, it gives CASSPRTGSYEQYF.

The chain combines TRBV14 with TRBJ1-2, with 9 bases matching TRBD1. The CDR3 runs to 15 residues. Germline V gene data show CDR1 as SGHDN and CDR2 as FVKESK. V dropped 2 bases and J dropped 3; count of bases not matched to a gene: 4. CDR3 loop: CASSQNRGLYYGYTF. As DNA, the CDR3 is TGTGCCAGCAGCCAAAACAGGGGGCTGTACTATGGCTACACCTTC.

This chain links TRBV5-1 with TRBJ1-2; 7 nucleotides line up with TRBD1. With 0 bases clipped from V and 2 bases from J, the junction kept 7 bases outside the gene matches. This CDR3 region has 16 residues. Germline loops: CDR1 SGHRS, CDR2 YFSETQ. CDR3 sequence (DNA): TGCGCCAGCAGCTTGGAGACAGGGCCCTCAAACTATGGCTACACCTTC. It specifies CASSLETGPSNYGYTF.

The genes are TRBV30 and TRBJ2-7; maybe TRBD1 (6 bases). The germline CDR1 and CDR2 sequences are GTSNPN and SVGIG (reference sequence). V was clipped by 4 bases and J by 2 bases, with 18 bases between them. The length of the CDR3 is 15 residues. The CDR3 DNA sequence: TGTGCCTGGAATATGGGACACCCTACCACCTACGAGCAGTACTTC. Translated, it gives CAWNMGHPTTYEQYF.

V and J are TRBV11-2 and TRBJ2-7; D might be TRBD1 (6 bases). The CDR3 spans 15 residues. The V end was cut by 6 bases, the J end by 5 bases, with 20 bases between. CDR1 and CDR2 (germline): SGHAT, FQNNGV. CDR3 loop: CASRRIQGPPNEQYF. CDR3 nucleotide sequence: TGTGCCAGCAGACGTATACAGGGTCCTCCCAACGAGCAGTACTTC.

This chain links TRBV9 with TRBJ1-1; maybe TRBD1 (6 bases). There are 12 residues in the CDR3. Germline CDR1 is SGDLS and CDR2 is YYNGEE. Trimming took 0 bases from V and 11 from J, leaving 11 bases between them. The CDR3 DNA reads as TGTGCCAGCAGCGTAGGAGGAGGACAGGCTTTCTTT. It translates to CASSVGGGQAFF. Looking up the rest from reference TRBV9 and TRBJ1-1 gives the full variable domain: DSGVTQTPKHLITATGQRVTLRCSPRSGDLSVYWYQQSLDQGLQFLIQYYNGEERAKGNILERFSAQQFPDLHSELNLSSLELGDSALYFCASSVGGGQAFFGQGTRLTVV.